A single sample gave rise to the 10 T cell receptor beta chains below, sequenced in a study of control samples from healthy donors and cancer patients. The method was immunoSEQ multiplex PCR; TCRdb's version includes in-frame clones alone and lacks a portion of them. The data show more than 85,000 clones, approximately 83% seen once. Sequencing input: blood. The receptors come from a woman aged 50 to 65 in good health.

The CDR3 is CASSLRGGTEAFF. CDR3 coding DNA: TGTGCCAGCAGCTTAAGAGGGGGCACTGAAGCTTTCTTT. The chain recombines TRBV7-9 with TRBJ1-1, with TRBD1 as a possible D gene (6 bases). The V gene's germline CDR1 is SEHNR and CDR2 FQNEAQ (reference sequence). V lost 2 bases, J lost 4 bases, and 8 bases lay in between. This CDR3 comprises 13 residues.

This clone was counted between two and nine times. The rearrangement links TRBV11-2 to TRBJ1-1, with TRBD1 matching 11 bases. The CDR3 has 15 residues. Germline V gene data show CDR1 as SGHAT and CDR2 as FQNNGV. With V trimmed by 5 bases and J by 3 bases, 5 bases remained unmatched. CDR3 coding DNA: TGTGCCAGCAGCACCCGGGACAGGGGGGACACTGAAGCTTTCTTT. Encoded protein: CASSTRDRGDTEAFF.

This chain connects TRBV14 to TRBJ2-7; TRBD1 matches 10 bases. V was clipped by 4 bases and J by 7 bases; unmatched bases: 7. Germline V gives CDR1 SGHDN, CDR2 FVKESK. The CDR3 has 14 residues. The CDR3 nucleotides are TGTGCCAGCAGCCCGGACAGGGGGTGGCCTGAGCAGTACTTC. It codes for CASSPDRGWPEQYF.

The rearrangement joins TRBV2 to TRBJ1-2; 9 positions agree with TRBD1. The V segment lost 1 base and the J segment 1 base; nucleotides outside the gene matches: 4. Germline loops: CDR1 SNHLY, CDR2 FYNNEI. This CDR3 is 16 amino acids long. CDR3 loop: CASSEGRQGVNYGYTF. CDR3 bases: TGTGCCAGCAGTGAAGGGCGACAGGGGGTTAACTATGGCTACACCTTC.

This clone was observed once. The chain recombines TRBV10-3 with TRBJ2-1; the D gene could be TRBD1 or TRBD2 (5 bases each). CDR1 and CDR2 (germline): ENHRY, SYGVKD. V dropped 3 bases and J dropped 3 bases, with 15 bases sitting between them. CDR3 size: 16 residues. The CDR3 here is CAISDSGTGGYNEQFF. Here the CDR3 DNA reads TGTGCCATCAGTGATTCCGGGACCGGTGGCTACAATGAGCAGTTCTTC.

J is TRBJ1-5 and V is TRBV7-2; D uncertain. V was cut by 5 bases and J by 3 bases, with 11 bases left in between. The germline CDR1 and CDR2 sequences are SGHTA and FQGNSA. The CDR3 is made up of 14 amino acids. The CDR3 reads CASSVIGFNQPQHF. The CDR3 region has the DNA TGTGCCAGCAGCGTTATCGGGTTCAATCAGCCCCAGCATTTT.

The rearrangement links TRBV7-8 to TRBJ1-2; D perhaps matches TRBD1 (6 bases). The CDR3 runs 15 residues. The V end was cut by 8 bases, the J end by 4 bases, with 20 bases between. In germline, CDR1 is SGHVS, CDR2 FQNEAQ. CDR3 in DNA: TGTGCCAGCCTTCCCTTGGGGGGCGGAGGCTATGGCTACACCTTC. It specifies CASLPLGGGGYGYTF.

CDR3 in amino acids: CASSAADSRTEAFF. The CDR3 region has the DNA TGTGCCAGCAGCGCTGCTGACAGTCGCACTGAAGCTTTCTTT. V is TRBV9 and J is TRBJ1-1; a possible D gene is TRBD1 (5 bases). In germline, CDR1 is SGDLS, CDR2 YYNGEE. The CDR3 has 14 amino acids. Trimming removed 3 bases from V and 4 bases from J, with 13 bases in between.

This chain connects TRBV4-1 to TRBJ2-7; 10 nucleotides agree with TRBD1. The CDR3 length is 17 residues. Per the germline V gene, CDR1 is MGHRA and CDR2 is YSYEKL. V trimming: 2 bases; J trimming: 5 bases; junction bases outside the gene matches: 12. The CDR3 spells CASSQRGTGTGVHEQYF. CDR3 coding DNA: TGCGCCAGCAGCCAAAGAGGAACCGGGACAGGGGTCCACGAGCAGTACTTC.

V gene TRBV11-3 combines with J gene TRBJ1-2; no reliable D call. Germline loops: CDR1 SGHNT, CDR2 YENEEA. V was shortened by 0 bases and J by 4 bases, with 12 bases between the two germline ends. This CDR3 comprises 15 residues. The CDR3 DNA sequence: TGTGCCAGCAGCTTAGATTATCCAGGCTCCTATGGCTACACCTTC. It codes for CASSLDYPGSYGYTF.